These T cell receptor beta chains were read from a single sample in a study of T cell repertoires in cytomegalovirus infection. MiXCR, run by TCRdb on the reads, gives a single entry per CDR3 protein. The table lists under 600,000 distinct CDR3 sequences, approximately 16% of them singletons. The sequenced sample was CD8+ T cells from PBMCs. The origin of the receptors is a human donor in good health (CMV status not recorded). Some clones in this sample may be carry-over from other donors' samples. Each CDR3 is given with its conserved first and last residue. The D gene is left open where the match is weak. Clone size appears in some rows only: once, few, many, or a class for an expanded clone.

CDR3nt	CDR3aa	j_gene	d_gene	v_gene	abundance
TGTGCCAGCAGCTTCAATATTCGGGGAAACAATGAGCAGTTCTTC	CASSFNIRGNNEQFF	TRBJ2-1	-	TRBV5-4	few
TGTGCCAGCAGCTTGGTATATAGCATGCGGGGGTCTTCAAGCTCCTACGAGCAGTACTTC	CASSLVYSMRGSSSSYEQYF	TRBJ2-7	TRBD2	TRBV5-4	few
TGTGCTAGTGGTTTGGTACATTCCTCGTATCACACCGCTAACTATGGCTACACCTTC	CASGLVHSSYHTANYGYTF	TRBJ1-2	-	TRBV12-5	many
TGTGCCACCGGACAATGGAACACTGAAGCTTTCTTT	CATGQWNTEAFF	TRBJ1-1	-	TRBV15	-
TGTGCCAGTAGTCCCGGAGGGGGGACCTACGAGCAGTACTTC	CASSPGGGTYEQYF	TRBJ2-7	-	TRBV19	few
TGTGCCAGCAGCTTGGAAGGACAGAGTCCCTACGAGCAGTACTTC	CASSLEGQSPYEQYF	TRBJ2-7	-	TRBV5-4	-
TGTGCCAGCAGCTCGGGACCTCTCGTAGAGCAGTACTTC	CASSSGPLVEQYF	TRBJ2-7	-	TRBV7-9	many
TGTGCCAGCAGTCGCTCCCCGGCAGGGAATGGCTACACCTTC	CASSRSPAGNGYTF	TRBJ1-2	-	TRBV27	-
TGTGCCAGCAGCACTTACCGGGACAGTCACTACGAGCAGTACTTC	CASSTYRDSHYEQYF	TRBJ2-7	TRBD1	TRBV7-2	many
TGTGCCAGCAGCTTAGGGGGCCAGAGCCAAGAGACCCAGTACTTC	CASSLGGQSQETQYF	TRBJ2-5	-	TRBV7-9	many
TGTGCCAGTAGTTGGCAGGTAGCCTACGAGCAGTACTTC	CASSWQVAYEQYF	TRBJ2-7	-	TRBV19	-
TGTGCCAGCAGCCCCACGGGGGCGGAGACCGGGGAGCTGTTTTTT	CASSPTGAETGELFF	TRBJ2-2	-	TRBV9	-
TGTGCCAGCAGTTCCGCCGGGACAGGGTGTGGATTC	CASSSAGTGCGF	TRBJ2-1	TRBD1	TRBV28	-
TGTGCCAGCAGGGGACAGGGGTGGGCCACTGAAGCTTTCTTT	CASRGQGWATEAFF	TRBJ1-1	TRBD1	TRBV6-1	many
TGTGCCAGCAGTGAACTTGGGAACGAGCAGTACTTC	CASSELGNEQYF	TRBJ2-7	-	TRBV6-1	many
TGTGCCAGCAGTCTCCAAACTAGCTATGATGAGCAGTTCTTC	CASSLQTSYDEQFF	TRBJ2-1	-	TRBV12-3/TRBV12-4	many
TGTGCCAGCAGTACGCTGGCTTTCTACGAGCAGTACTTC	CASSTLAFYEQYF	TRBJ2-7	-	TRBV27	-
TGTGCCAGCAGCCCCGAGCAGGTTGGGGGCAATCAGCCCCAGCATTTT	CASSPEQVGGNQPQHF	TRBJ1-5	-	TRBV4-2	few
TGCAGTGCTAGAGCTTCCGACCCCGACGGGTCCTACAATGAGCAGTTCTTC	CSARASDPDGSYNEQFF	TRBJ2-1	-	TRBV20-1	-
TGTGCCAGCAGCGTAGAGGACGGATACGAGCAGTACTTC	CASSVEDGYEQYF	TRBJ2-7	-	TRBV9	-
TGTGCCAGCAGTAATCAGGGGACTTCGGAGCAGTACTTC	CASSNQGTSEQYF	TRBJ2-7	-	TRBV12-3/TRBV12-4	many
TGTGCCAGCAGTTTAAAGACTAGCGGGACCCCCCTCAATGAGCAGTTCTTC	CASSLKTSGTPLNEQFF	TRBJ2-1	TRBD2	TRBV28	many
TGTGCCAGCTCTGACGGGACAGAAGGCAATCAGCCCCAGCATTTT	CASSDGTEGNQPQHF	TRBJ1-5	TRBD1	TRBV27	many
TGTGCCAGCAGCTTGGCCGGGATGGGTTTAGATACGCAGTATTTT	CASSLAGMGLDTQYF	TRBJ2-3	-	TRBV5-5	-
TGCGCCAGCAGGATGAAGAACTGGGCCGTGACGTATGGCTACACCTTC	CASRMKNWAVTYGYTF	TRBJ1-2	-	TRBV5-1	-
TGCGCCAGCAGCCAAGAGCAGACAGGGTACTATGAAGCTTTCTTT	CASSQEQTGYYEAFF	TRBJ1-1	TRBD1	TRBV4-1	-
TGCAGTGCCACTGACAGGGCCTCGAACGAGCAGTACTTC	CSATDRASNEQYF	TRBJ2-7	TRBD1	TRBV20-1	few
TGTGCCAGCAGCTTAAACCAGTACAATGAGCAGTTCTTC	CASSLNQYNEQFF	TRBJ2-1	-	TRBV7-2	-
TGTGCCAGCAGCAACAAGGGAGACACTGAAGCTTTCTTT	CASSNKGDTEAFF	TRBJ1-1	-	TRBV6-1	-
TGCAGCGTTCGGTCTAGCGGGAGGGAGAGTACCGGGGAGCTGTTTTTT	CSVRSSGRESTGELFF	TRBJ2-2	TRBD2	TRBV29-1	few
TGCAGTGCTAGACTTCGTAGCAGACCGGGAGGGTTAACCGGGGAGCTGTTTTTT	CSARLRSRPGGLTGELFF	TRBJ2-2	TRBD2	TRBV20-1	few
TGTGCCAGCAGTCCTGTTGGAGACACTGAAGCTTTCTTT	CASSPVGDTEAFF	TRBJ1-1	-	TRBV27	-
TGTGCCAGCACCAGGGGCCTCTCCTACGAGCAGTACTTC	CASTRGLSYEQYF	TRBJ2-7	-	TRBV12-3/TRBV12-4	many
TGCAGTGCGGATCCGGGACCACTATACAATGAGCAGTTCTTC	CSADPGPLYNEQFF	TRBJ2-1	-	TRBV20-1	few
TGCAGTGCCCTAACTGGAGGACTAGCGGTCCAAGAGACCCAGTACTTC	CSALTGGLAVQETQYF	TRBJ2-5	TRBD2	TRBV20-1	-
TGTGCCAGCAGTTACGGCAGGGGAACTGAAGCTTTCTTT	CASSYGRGTEAFF	TRBJ1-1	-	TRBV6-2/TRBV6-3	many
TGTGCCAGCAGTTTAAACGACAGGGGAAACGAAAAACTGTTTTTT	CASSLNDRGNEKLFF	TRBJ1-4	TRBD1	TRBV28	many
TGTGCCACCAGTGGATCTGTGAACACTGAAGCTTTCTTT	CATSGSVNTEAFF	TRBJ1-1	-	TRBV24-1	few
TGTGCCAGCAGCTTAGAGGGACGGTTCTACGAGAAGTACTTC	CASSLEGRFYEKYF	TRBJ2-7	-	TRBV7-4	-
TGTGCCAGCAGCTTTTGGGAAGCGGGCCAAGAGACCCAGTACTTC	CASSFWEAGQETQYF	TRBJ2-5	-	TRBV5-5	-
TGCGCCAGCAGTGAAGGGGTAACGGCGCCCCAGCATTTT	CASSEGVTAPQHF	TRBJ1-5	-	TRBV10-2	few
TGTGCCAGCAGTTCAATGAACACCGGGGAGCTGTTTTTT	CASSSMNTGELFF	TRBJ2-2	-	TRBV27	many
TGTGCCAGCAGCTTAAACACATACTCCTCTGGAAACACCATATATTTT	CASSLNTYSSGNTIYF	TRBJ1-3	-	TRBV7-9	-
TGTGCCAGCAGTTCAGCGGACAGGCTTTGGAATGAGCAGTTCTTC	CASSSADRLWNEQFF	TRBJ2-1	TRBD1	TRBV11-2	many
TGTGCCAGCAGGCCCCCTAGAGGCGAGCAGTACTTC	CASRPPRGEQYF	TRBJ2-7	-	TRBV2	-